This entry is about one T cell receptor beta chain. The entry originates in a study of blood T cell repertoires in COVID-19. In the authors' workflow: For nucleated cells, counts were estimated from reference gene primer amplification. The protocol was immunoSEQ multiplex PCR, while the TCRdb copy is restricted to in-frame clones and leaves out a portion. The V and J calls and the clone size are those of that table, but D and trimming were determined from the DNA. The data show roughly 30,000 clones, about 80% seen once. The length of the CDR3 is 14 residues. Germline V gives CDR1 LNHDA, CDR2 SQIVND (reference sequence). The ends were cut back, 6 bases at V and 7 bases at J, with 18 bases in the middle.

The rearrangement links TRBV19 to TRBJ1-2, with unresolved D. The clonotype originates from a man aged 65-85 years with active COVID-19. Sequencing input: peripheral blood. CDR3 residues: CASSSAGESSGYTF. The CDR3 nucleotides read TGTGCCAGTAGCTCCGCTGGGGAGAGCAGTGGCTACACCTTC.